This is a list of T cell receptor beta chains from one sample in a study of shared clonotypes between healthy human individuals. Produced via immunoSEQ multiplex PCR; TCRdb's table is partial and in-frame only. The table records around 600,000 clones, about 95% of them present only once. Material for sequencing was naive CD8+ T cells sorted from blood. The receptors were sampled from a woman aged 25 to 39 in good health. Both conserved end residues are part of each CDR3. The D gene is left open where the match is weak. The listing skips clone size in some rows; elsewhere it reads once, few, many or a size class.

size: NA; D: TRBD1; J: TRBJ1-1; V: TRBV19; CDR3: CASSFDPGQGPTEAFF; DNA: TGTGCCAGTAGTTTCGATCCGGGACAGGGGCCTACTGAAGCTTTCTTT
size: once; D: TRBD2; J: TRBJ2-1; V: TRBV7-8; CDR3: CASSAGLAGGLSEQFF; DNA: TGTGCCAGCAGCGCGGGACTAGCGGGAGGGTTGAGTGAGCAGTTCTTC
size: NA; D: NA; J: TRBJ2-2; V: TRBV7-3; CDR3: CASSYGGDAGELFF; DNA: TGTGCCAGCAGCTATGGGGGAGACGCCGGGGAGCTGTTTTTT
size: NA; D: NA; J: TRBJ1-3; V: TRBV28; CDR3: CASSAPGPRNTIYF; DNA: TGTGCCAGCAGTGCTCCGGGACCCCGAAACACCATATATTTT
size: NA; D: NA; J: TRBJ2-7; V: TRBV27; CDR3: CASSLSPVSYEQYF; DNA: TGTGCCAGCAGTTTGTCCCCGGTTTCCTACGAGCAGTACTTC
size: NA; D: NA; J: TRBJ2-7; V: TRBV13; CDR3: CASSLAAHEQYF; DNA: TGTGCCAGCAGCTTAGCGGCCCACGAGCAGTACTTC
size: NA; D: NA; J: TRBJ1-1; V: TRBV4-1; CDR3: CASSQSFFKDTEAFF; DNA: TGCGCCAGCAGCCAAAGTTTCTTCAAGGACACTGAAGCTTTCTTT
size: NA; D: TRBD1; J: TRBJ2-1; V: TRBV7-8; CDR3: CASTQTGGSGDEQFF; DNA: TGTGCCAGCACACAGACAGGGGGAAGTGGGGATGAGCAGTTCTTC
size: NA; D: NA; J: TRBJ1-1; V: TRBV13; CDR3: CASSTGARGTEAFF; DNA: TGTGCCAGCAGCACCGGGGCACGCGGAACTGAAGCTTTCTTT
size: NA; D: NA; J: TRBJ2-7; V: TRBV11-2; CDR3: CASSLVGYEQYF; DNA: TGTGCCAGCAGCTTAGTTGGGTACGAGCAGTACTTC
size: NA; D: NA; J: TRBJ2-7; V: TRBV27; CDR3: CASSLLSHSHVYEQYF; DNA: TGTGCCAGCAGTTTACTTTCTCATAGTCACGTCTACGAGCAGTACTTC
size: NA; D: TRBD1; J: TRBJ1-1; V: TRBV6-5; CDR3: CASSYSTGGYTEAFF; DNA: TGTGCCAGCAGTTACTCGACAGGGGGCTACACTGAAGCTTTCTTT
size: NA; D: NA; J: TRBJ2-3; V: TRBV27; CDR3: CASNDHTQYF; DNA: TGTGCCAGCAATGATCATACGCAGTATTTT
size: NA; D: NA; J: TRBJ2-5; V: TRBV7-9; CDR3: CASSFVASQETQYF; DNA: TGTGCCAGCAGCTTTGTTGCGAGCCAAGAGACCCAGTACTTC
size: NA; D: NA; J: TRBJ1-1; V: TRBV7-9; CDR3: CASSLFVSGAGTEAFF; DNA: TGTGCCAGCAGCTTATTTGTTAGTGGGGCCGGGACTGAAGCTTTCTTT
size: NA; D: TRBD1; J: TRBJ2-7; V: TRBV10-3; CDR3: CAISESASGRGHPSSYEQYF; DNA: TGTGCCATCAGTGAGTCAGCATCGGGCAGGGGGCACCCAAGCTCCTACGAGCAGTACTTC
size: once; D: NA; J: TRBJ1-2; V: TRBV28; CDR3: CASIQSPPENYGYTF; DNA: TGTGCCAGCATTCAATCCCCTCCCGAGAACTATGGCTACACCTTC
size: NA; D: NA; J: TRBJ1-4; V: TRBV2; CDR3: CASSEGHSNEKLFF; DNA: TGTGCCAGCAGTGAAGGTCATTCGAATGAAAAACTGTTTTTT
size: NA; D: NA; J: TRBJ2-7; V: TRBV9; CDR3: CASSVPPQDEQYF; DNA: TGTGCCAGCAGCGTCCCCCCCCAGGACGAGCAGTACTTC
size: NA; D: NA; J: TRBJ2-7; V: TRBV10-1; CDR3: CASSRDSSGEQYF; DNA: TGCGCCAGTAGCCGGGACTCTTCGGGGGAGCAGTACTTC
size: NA; D: NA; J: TRBJ2-7; V: TRBV28; CDR3: CASMITGRSYEQYF; DNA: TGTGCCAGCATGATCACGGGCAGGTCCTACGAGCAGTACTTC
size: NA; D: TRBD2; J: TRBJ2-1; V: TRBV6-5; CDR3: CASSYSLAGVDNEQFF; DNA: TGTGCCAGCAGTTACTCTCTAGCGGGAGTCGACAATGAGCAGTTCTTC
size: NA; D: TRBD1; J: TRBJ2-2; V: TRBV27; CDR3: CASGQGAGELFF; DNA: TGTGCCAGTGGGCAGGGGGCCGGGGAGCTGTTTTTT
size: NA; D: TRBD1; J: TRBJ1-4; V: TRBV13; CDR3: CASSYGTGLTNEKLFF; DNA: TGTGCCAGCAGTTACGGGACAGGGCTAACTAATGAAAAACTGTTTTTT
size: NA; D: TRBD2; J: TRBJ2-7; V: TRBV27; CDR3: CASSNRLAGGLEQYF; DNA: TGTGCCAGCAGCAACAGACTAGCGGGAGGCCTGGAGCAGTACTTC
size: once; D: NA; J: TRBJ1-2; V: TRBV27; CDR3: CASSRRGSRWDGYTF; DNA: TGTGCCAGCAGCCGTAGGGGCTCTCGTTGGGATGGCTACACCTTC
size: NA; D: NA; J: TRBJ1-1; V: TRBV5-6; CDR3: CASSLKVKNTEAFF; DNA: TGTGCCAGCAGCTTGAAGGTTAAAAACACTGAAGCTTTCTTT
size: NA; D: NA; J: TRBJ2-1; V: TRBV9; CDR3: CASRAGRGMGYEQFF; DNA: TGTGCCAGCAGGGCAGGGAGAGGTATGGGTTATGAGCAGTTCTTC
size: NA; D: TRBD2; J: TRBJ2-3; V: TRBV7-8; CDR3: CASSNGGGRYTDTQYF; DNA: TGTGCCAGCAGCAACGGCGGGGGGCGGTACACAGATACGCAGTATTTT
size: NA; D: TRBD1; J: TRBJ1-2; V: TRBV5-1; CDR3: CASSLTGGIDGYTF; DNA: TGCGCCAGCAGCTTGACAGGGGGCATTGATGGCTACACCTTC
size: NA; D: TRBD1; J: TRBJ2-2; V: TRBV7-9; CDR3: CAIPPDRDRGRNTGELFF; DNA: TGTGCCATCCCCCCCGACCGGGACAGGGGGAGGAACACCGGGGAGCTGTTTTTT
size: NA; D: NA; J: TRBJ2-7; V: TRBV12-1; CDR3: CASSPWGEIGYEQYF; DNA: TGTGCCAGCAGCCCTTGGGGGGAAATCGGCTACGAGCAGTACTTC
size: NA; D: TRBD2; J: TRBJ2-7; V: TRBV2; CDR3: CASIDASGSSSEQYF; DNA: TGTGCCAGCATAGACGCTAGCGGGAGCTCCTCCGAGCAGTACTTC